Only a few counts were recorded for the clone carrying this T cell receptor beta chain. The antigen remains unidentified. The PCR made use of 60 Vbeta and 13 Jbeta primers. Method: immunoSEQ multiplex PCR; TCRdb's copy keeps in-frame clones and lacks some. The table includes around 180,000 clones, approximately 80% detected once. At sampling all donors were nominally healthy, likely with unrecorded immune exposures. This sample was included in a study of cytomegalovirus exposure and HLA in healthy donors. Study results and limitations: According to an earlier analysis, most TCR beta V segments yielded productive rearrangements about 87% or about 30% of the time. The listing of approximately 160 TCR beta chains classed them as cytomegalovirus-associated. The majority of CMV-associated TCR beta chains were reported as apparently HLA-restricted in a later analysis.

The TCR sequence derives from a male donor in good health and CMV-seronegative. Sequences were obtained from PBMCs.

The CDR3 protein is CATAARQGSSYEQYF. CDR3 coding DNA: TGTGCCACCGCAGCAAGACAGGGCTCCTCCTACGAGCAGTACTTC. The J gene is TRBJ2-7, the V gene TRBV10-3; 7 positions match TRBD1. CDR3 size: 15 residues. The V segment lost 10 bases and the J segment 0 bases; nucleotides outside the gene matches: 12. Germline CDR1 ENHRY, CDR2 SYGVKD.